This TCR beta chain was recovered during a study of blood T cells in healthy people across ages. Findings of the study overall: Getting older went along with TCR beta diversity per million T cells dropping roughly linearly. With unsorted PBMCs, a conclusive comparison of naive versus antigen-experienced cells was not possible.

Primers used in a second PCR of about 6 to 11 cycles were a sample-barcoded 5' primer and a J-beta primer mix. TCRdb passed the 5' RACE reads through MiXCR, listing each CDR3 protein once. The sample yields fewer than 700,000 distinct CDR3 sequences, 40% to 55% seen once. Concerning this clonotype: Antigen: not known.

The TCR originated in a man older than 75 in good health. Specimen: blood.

The CDR3 nucleotides are TGCAGCGTCCGGCTTCTACAGGGAGTATACGAGCAGTACTTC. This codes for CSVRLLQGVYEQYF. The gene calls are TRBV29-1 and TRBJ2-7; perhaps TRBD1 as D (6 bases). Germline lookup yields CDR1 SQVTM and CDR2 ANQGSEA. Trimming removed 6 bases from V and 4 bases from J, with 19 bases in between. The CDR3 covers 14 residues.